This is a list of T cell receptor beta chains from one sample in a study of human T cells and chemical hapten exposure. TCRdb processed the RACE reads anew with MiXCR; each CDR3 protein has one entry. This repertoire shows roughly 86,000 distinct CDR3 sequences, roughly a tenth found once; its top ten account for roughly 2.2%. The specimen comprised whole blood, sampled in connection with sensitization to the hapten diphenylcyclopropenone (DPC). Receptors originate from a man aged 40-55 years with alopecia areata. Some clones in this sample may be carry-over from other donors' samples. CDR3s include the opening cysteine and the closing phenylalanine or tryptophan. The D gene is left open where the match is weak. Only part of the rows carry a size: once, few, many, or a class if the clone is expanded.

TRBD2	TRBV7-2	TRBJ2-3	few	TGTGCCAGCACCCTACTAGCGGGAGCGGGGCGCACAGATACGCAGTATTTT	CASTLLAGAGRTDTQYF
TRBD2	TRBV27	TRBJ2-1	many	TGTGCCAGCAACCGACTAGCGGGACCTGTAGACAATGAGCAGTTCTTC	CASNRLAGPVDNEQFF
-	TRBV6-6	TRBJ2-2	few	TGTGCCAGCAGTTACCCGGTGACCTTGAACACCGGGGAGCTGTTTTTT	CASSYPVTLNTGELFF
-	TRBV2	TRBJ1-4	-	TGTGCCAGCAGTGAAGAGGGTAGACTCGGTGAAAAACTGTTTTTT	CASSEEGRLGEKLFF
TRBD1	TRBV5-5	TRBJ1-1	-	TGTGCCAGCAGCTTGGGCCAGGGGGCTCTAACTGAAGCTTTCTTT	CASSLGQGALTEAFF
-	TRBV29-1	TRBJ1-2	many	TGTGGGGGGGCCCACAACTATGGCTACACCTTC	CGGAHNYGYTF
-	TRBV9	TRBJ1-1	few	TGTGCCAGCAGCGTAGACCCTCAGAACACTGAAGCTTTCTTT	CASSVDPQNTEAFF
-	TRBV28	TRBJ2-5	few	TGTGCCAGCAGTCCCCCCCAAGAGACCCAGTACTTC	CASSPPQETQYF
TRBD2	TRBV15	TRBJ2-1	-	TGTGCCACCAGCAGAGGGGAGGGCCCTCACAATGAGCAGTTCTTC	CATSRGEGPHNEQFF
-	TRBV6-5	TRBJ1-2	-	TGTGCCAGCAGTTACTCGATTAGTGACTATGGCTACACCTTC	CASSYSISDYGYTF
TRBD2	TRBV30	TRBJ2-1	few	TGTGCCTGGAATAGCGGGAGGGTTGAGCAGTTCTTC	CAWNSGRVEQFF
-	TRBV6-5	TRBJ2-7	many	TGTGCCAGCAGTTATTCGTCCTCCTACGAGCAGTACTTC	CASSYSSSYEQYF
-	TRBV27	TRBJ2-1	-	TGTGCCAGCAGTTTAGGGCAGGGACCCTACAATGAGCAGTTCTTC	CASSLGQGPYNEQFF
TRBD1	TRBV6-6	TRBJ1-1	many	TGTGCCAGCAGCAAGGACAGGGCCGCGGACACTGAAGCTTTCTTT	CASSKDRAADTEAFF
TRBD2	TRBV14	TRBJ2-1	few	TGTGCCAGCAGCCGTAGGACTAGCCCTGAGCAGTTCTTC	CASSRRTSPEQFF
-	TRBV20-1	TRBJ2-7	-	TGCAGTGCTAGCACGACTCTAAGCTCCTACGAGCAGTACTTC	CSASTTLSSYEQYF
-	TRBV20-1	TRBJ2-2	-	TGCAGTGCTAGAGATTTAGGACATTCCACCGGGGAGCTGTTTTTT	CSARDLGHSTGELFF
-	TRBV29-1	TRBJ1-2	many	TGCAGCGTTGAGTACCTTTCGATGAATGGCTACACCTTC	CSVEYLSMNGYTF
-	TRBV7-9	TRBJ2-2	few	TGTGCCAGCAGCTCAGGTTTCGCGAACACCGGGGAGCTGTTTTTT	CASSSGFANTGELFF
TRBD1	TRBV5-1	TRBJ1-1	few	TGCGCCAGCAGCCTAATGGACAGGGGGCTCATGAACACTGAAGCTTTCTTT	CASSLMDRGLMNTEAFF
-	TRBV20-1	TRBJ1-2	many	TGCAGTGCTAGTAACAGGTTTTCGATTGATGGCTACACCTTC	CSASNRFSIDGYTF